This TCR beta chain was recorded in a study of shared clonotypes between healthy human individuals. CDR3 length: 16 residues. Per the germline V gene, CDR1 is SEHNR and CDR2 is FQNEAQ (reference sequence). The junction had 5 bases not matched to a gene; V was cut back by 5 bases and J by 1 base. Naive CD8 cells lacked CD45RO and underwent positive selection for CCR7, leaving out terminally differentiated effector memory CD45RA+ cells. Assay: immunoSEQ multiplex PCR; the TCRdb copy retains only in-frame clones and omits some. The data contain some 2,000,000 clones, about 95% of them seen just once; the ten biggest clones take up 0.9% to 1.4%.

This chain uses TRBV7-9 with TRBJ2-5; 12 bases are shared with TRBD2. Sequencing input: naive CD8+ T cells sorted from blood. The source is a man between 18 and 29 years old in good health. The CDR3 coding sequence is TGTGCCAGCAGCGGTGGACTAGCGGGGATCCAAGAGACCCAGTACTTC. Amino acids: CASSGGLAGIQETQYF.